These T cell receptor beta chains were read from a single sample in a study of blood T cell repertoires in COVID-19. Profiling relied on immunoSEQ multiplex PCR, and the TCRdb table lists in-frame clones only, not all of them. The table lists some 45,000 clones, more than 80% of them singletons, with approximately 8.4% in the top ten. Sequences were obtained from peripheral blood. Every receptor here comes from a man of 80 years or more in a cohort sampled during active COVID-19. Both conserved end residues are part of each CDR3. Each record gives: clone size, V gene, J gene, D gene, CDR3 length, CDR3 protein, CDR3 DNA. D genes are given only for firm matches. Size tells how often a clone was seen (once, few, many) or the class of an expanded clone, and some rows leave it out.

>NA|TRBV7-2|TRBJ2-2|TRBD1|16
CASSLWDRGLAGELFF
TGTGCCAGCAGCTTGTGGGACAGGGGGCTGGCCGGGGAGCTGTTTTTT
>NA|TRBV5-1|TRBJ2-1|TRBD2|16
CASSWTGLAGRNEQFF
TGCGCCAGCAGCTGGACGGGACTAGCGGGGAGGAATGAGCAGTTCTTC
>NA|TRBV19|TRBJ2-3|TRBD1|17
CASSTFRGQGSTDTQYF
TGTGCCAGTAGTACTTTTCGAGGACAGGGTAGCACAGATACGCAGTATTTT
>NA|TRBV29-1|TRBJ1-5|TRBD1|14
CSVVTGGGNQPQHF
TGCAGCGTAGTGACAGGGGGTGGCAATCAGCCCCAGCATTTT
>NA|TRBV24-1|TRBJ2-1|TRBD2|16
CATSDAAAGVSDEQFF
TGTGCCACCAGTGATGCCGCGGCGGGAGTCTCCGATGAGCAGTTCTTC
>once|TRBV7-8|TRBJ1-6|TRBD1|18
CASSPHGTGSSYNSPLHF
TGTGCCAGCAGCCCCCACGGGACAGGGAGCTCCTATAATTCACCCCTCCACTTT
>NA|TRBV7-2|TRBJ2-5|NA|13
CASSGGVEETQYF
TGTGCCAGCAGCGGCGGGGTAGAAGAGACCCAGTACTTC
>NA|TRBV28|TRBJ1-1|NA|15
CASSLNRGGITEAFF
TGTGCCAGCAGTTTGAATCGCGGGGGTATTACTGAAGCTTTCTTT
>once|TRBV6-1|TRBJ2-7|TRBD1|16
CASSDSGTGSGYEQYF
TGTGCCAGCAGTGATTCCGGGACAGGGTCGGGCTACGAGCAGTACTTC
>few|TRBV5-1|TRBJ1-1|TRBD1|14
CASSTDRGQTEAFF
TGCGCCAGCAGCACCGACAGGGGGCAAACTGAAGCTTTCTTT
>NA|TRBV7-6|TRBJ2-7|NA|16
CASSPQVKRAVDEQYF
TGTGCCAGCAGCCCCCAAGTAAAGAGGGCGGTCGACGAGCAGTACTTC
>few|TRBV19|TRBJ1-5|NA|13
CASTMGGLQPQHF
TGTGCCAGTACTATGGGGGGGCTTCAGCCCCAGCATTTT
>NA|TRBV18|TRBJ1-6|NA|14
CASSPAAYNSPLHF
TGTGCCAGCTCACCAGCAGCCTATAATTCACCCCTCCACTTT
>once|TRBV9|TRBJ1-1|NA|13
CASSQGLSTEAFF
TGTGCCAGCAGCCAGGGTCTGAGCACTGAAGCTTTCTTT
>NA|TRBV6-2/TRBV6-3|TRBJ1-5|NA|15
CASSRGGGYGQPQHF
TGTGCCAGCAGCCGGGGGGGAGGGTACGGCCAGCCCCAGCATTTT
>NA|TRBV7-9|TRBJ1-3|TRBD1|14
CASSPTGGGNTIYF
TGTGCCAGCAGCCCAACAGGGGGAGGAAACACCATATATTTT
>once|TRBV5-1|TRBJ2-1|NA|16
CASSPTGRGLYNEQFF
TGCGCCAGCAGCCCTACCGGGAGAGGCTTATACAATGAGCAGTTCTTC
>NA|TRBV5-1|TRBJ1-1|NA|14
CASSLVAGDTEAFF
TGCGCCAGCAGCTTGGTTGCGGGGGATACTGAAGCTTTCTTT
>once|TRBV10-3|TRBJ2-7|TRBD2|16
CATGQGTSGRNYEQYF
TGTGCCACGGGACAGGGGACTAGCGGGAGGAACTACGAGCAGTACTTC
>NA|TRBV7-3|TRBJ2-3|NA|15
CASSRDGLSTDTQYF
TGTGCCAGCAGCCGCGACGGACTATCCACAGATACGCAGTATTTT
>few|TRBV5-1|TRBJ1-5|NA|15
CASSLGPGSNQPQHF
TGCGCCAGCAGCTTGGGGCCGGGGAGCAATCAGCCCCAGCATTTT
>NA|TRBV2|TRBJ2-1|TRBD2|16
CASCPGTRGSYNEQFF
TGTGCCAGCTGTCCGGGGACGCGCGGGAGTTACAATGAGCAGTTCTTC
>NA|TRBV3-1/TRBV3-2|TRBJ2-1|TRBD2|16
CASSQDGLAHYNEQFF
TGTGCCAGCAGCCAAGATGGACTAGCCCACTACAATGAGCAGTTCTTC
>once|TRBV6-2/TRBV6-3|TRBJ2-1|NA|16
CASSYPASATYNEQFF
TGTGCCAGCAGTTACCCAGCTAGCGCCACCTACAATGAGCAGTTCTTC
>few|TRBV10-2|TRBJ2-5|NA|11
CASRGGRTEYF
TGCGCCAGCAGAGGGGGACGGACCGAGTACTTC
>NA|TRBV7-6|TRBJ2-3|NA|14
CASSFSGASDTQYF
TGTGCCAGCAGCTTTTCTGGGGCCTCAGATACGCAGTATTTT
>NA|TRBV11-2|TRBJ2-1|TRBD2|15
CASSLFREGYNEQFF
TGTGCCAGCAGCTTATTCCGGGAGGGGTACAATGAGCAGTTCTTC
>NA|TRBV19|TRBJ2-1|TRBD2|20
CASSIGGARGYRKSFNGQFF
TGTGCCAGTAGTATCGGGGGGGCTAGGGGATATCGTAAGAGTTTTAACGGGCAGTTCTTC
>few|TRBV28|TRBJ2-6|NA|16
CASSRGQLSGANVLTF
TGTGCCAGCAGTAGAGGACAACTCTCTGGGGCCAACGTCCTGACTTTC
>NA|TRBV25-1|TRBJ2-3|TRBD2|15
CASSYGLAGPDTQYF
TGTGCCAGCAGCTATGGACTAGCGGGACCAGATACGCAGTATTTT
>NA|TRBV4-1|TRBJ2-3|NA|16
CASSQQGGAGLDTQYF
TGCGCCAGCAGCCAGCAGGGTGGGGCAGGGCTCGATACGCAGTATTTT
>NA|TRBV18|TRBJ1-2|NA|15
CASSPAGTLLYGYTF
TGTGCCAGCTCACCGGCCGGGACACTCTTGTATGGCTACACCTTC
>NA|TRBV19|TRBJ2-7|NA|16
CASSIGRSTPTYEQYF
TGTGCCAGTAGTATCGGCAGGTCTACCCCAACCTACGAGCAGTACTTC
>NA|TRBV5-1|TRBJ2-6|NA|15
CASSPDFSGANVLTF
TGCGCCAGCAGTCCGGACTTCTCTGGGGCCAACGTCCTGACTTTC
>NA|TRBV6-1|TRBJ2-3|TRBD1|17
CASSEAYVRQGTNTQYF
TGTGCCAGCAGTGAAGCGTATGTGAGACAGGGTACAAATACGCAGTATTTT
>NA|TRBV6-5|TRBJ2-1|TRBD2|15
CASSLSGSSYNEQFF
TGTGCCAGCAGCTTAAGCGGGAGCTCCTACAATGAGCAGTTCTTC
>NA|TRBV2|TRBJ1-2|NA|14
CASTDRDPYYGYTF
TGTGCCAGCACCGACAGAGACCCCTACTATGGCTACACCTTC
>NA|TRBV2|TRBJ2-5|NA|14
CASSESPGRETQYF
TGTGCCAGCAGTGAAAGCCCAGGGCGTGAGACCCAGTACTTC
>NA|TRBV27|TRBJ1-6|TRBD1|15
CASSSGQVDNSPLHF
TGTGCCAGCAGTTCCGGACAGGTTGATAATTCACCCCTCCACTTT
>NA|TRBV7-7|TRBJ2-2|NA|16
CASSLRAGTNTGELFF
TGTGCCAGCAGCTTAAGAGCAGGGACGAACACCGGGGAGCTGTTTTTT
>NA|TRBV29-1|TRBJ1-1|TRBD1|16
CSASFPLQGRSTEAFF
TGCAGCGCTTCTTTTCCTTTACAGGGGAGGTCCACTGAAGCTTTCTTT
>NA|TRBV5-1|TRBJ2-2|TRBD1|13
CASSPGTAGELFF
TGCGCCAGCAGCCCCGGGACAGCCGGGGAGCTGTTTTTT
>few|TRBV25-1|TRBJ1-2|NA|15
CASSESGRDVYGYTF
TGTGCCAGCAGTGAATCGGGCAGGGATGTCTATGGCTACACCTTC
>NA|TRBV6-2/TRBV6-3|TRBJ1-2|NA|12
CASSYSRGGYTF
TGTGCCAGCAGTTACTCTAGGGGTGGCTACACCTTC
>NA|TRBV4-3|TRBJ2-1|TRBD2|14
CASSRTSGGREQFF
TGCGCCAGCAGCCGGACTAGTGGCGGGCGGGAGCAGTTCTTC
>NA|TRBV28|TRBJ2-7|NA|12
CASSKRAYEQYF
TGTGCCAGCAGCAAGAGGGCCTACGAGCAGTACTTC
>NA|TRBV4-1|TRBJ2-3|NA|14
CASRRTGDTDTQYF
TGCGCCAGCAGACGGACCGGGGACACAGATACGCAGTATTTT
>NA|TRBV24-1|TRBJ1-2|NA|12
CATSGGGNGYTF
TGTGCCACCAGTGGAGGGGGTAATGGCTACACCTTC
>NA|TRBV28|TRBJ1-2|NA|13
CASSPREAYGYTF
TGTGCCAGCAGCCCCAGGGAAGCCTATGGCTACACCTTC
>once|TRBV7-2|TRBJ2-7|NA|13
CASSFQGTGEQYF
TGTGCCAGCAGCTTTCAGGGTACGGGCGAGCAGTACTTC
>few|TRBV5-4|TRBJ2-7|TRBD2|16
CASSLSLAGGAYEQYF
TGTGCCAGCAGCTTGTCTCTAGCGGGGGGGGCCTACGAGCAGTACTTC
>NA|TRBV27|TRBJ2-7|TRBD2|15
CASSISGTSSYEQYF
TGTGCCAGCAGTATATCCGGGACTAGCTCCTACGAGCAGTACTTC